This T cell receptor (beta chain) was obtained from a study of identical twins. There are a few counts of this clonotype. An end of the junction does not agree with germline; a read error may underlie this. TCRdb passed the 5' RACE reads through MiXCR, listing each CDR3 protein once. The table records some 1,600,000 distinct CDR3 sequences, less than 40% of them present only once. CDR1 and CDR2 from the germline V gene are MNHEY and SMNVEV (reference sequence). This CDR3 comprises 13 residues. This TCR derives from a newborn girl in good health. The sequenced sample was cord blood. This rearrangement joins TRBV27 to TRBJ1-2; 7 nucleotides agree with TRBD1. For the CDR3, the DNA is TGTGCCGGCAGTTTTCAGGGGGACGGTGGCTACACCTTC. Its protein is CAGSFQGDGGYTF.